These T cell receptor beta chains were read from a single sample in a study of T cell responses to AZD1222 COVID-19 vaccine. TCRdb's copy holds only in-frame clones and misses some; the assay was immunoSEQ multiplex PCR. This sample's clone table lists about 140,000 clones. Source material: peripheral blood. Source of these receptors: an adult in good health. Both conserved end residues are part of each CDR3.

CDR3 protein: CAISGRGDYSGNTIYF
V gene: TRBV10-3
CDR3 length: 16
J gene: TRBJ1-3

CDR3 protein: CSPTMVVGKGTQYF
V gene: TRBV29-1
CDR3 length: 14
J gene: TRBJ2-3

CDR3 protein: CASSTTGQGLKSNEQFF
V gene: TRBV6-2/TRBV6-3
CDR3 length: 17
J gene: TRBJ2-1

CDR3 protein: CASSQDFGGYTF
V gene: TRBV4-2
CDR3 length: 12
J gene: TRBJ1-2

CDR3 protein: CASSPQTSGGNEQFF
V gene: TRBV18
CDR3 length: 15
J gene: TRBJ2-1

CDR3 protein: CASSRDIGDQPQHF
V gene: TRBV7-9
CDR3 length: 14
J gene: TRBJ1-5

CDR3 protein: CASSAGISGANVLTF
V gene: TRBV6-5
CDR3 length: 15
J gene: TRBJ2-6

CDR3 protein: CASSARGADYEQYF
V gene: TRBV18
CDR3 length: 14
J gene: TRBJ2-7

CDR3 protein: CASSQDRVSGNTIYF
V gene: TRBV25-1
CDR3 length: 15
J gene: TRBJ1-3

CDR3 protein: CSASQGAGDGYTF
V gene: TRBV20-1
CDR3 length: 13
J gene: TRBJ1-2

CDR3 protein: CASSDRDTEAFF
V gene: TRBV7-8
CDR3 length: 12
J gene: TRBJ1-1

CDR3 protein: CASSYSGLGVGSPLHF
V gene: TRBV6-5
CDR3 length: 16
J gene: TRBJ1-6

CDR3 protein: CASSLGGPISGNTIYF
V gene: TRBV5-4
CDR3 length: 16
J gene: TRBJ1-3

CDR3 protein: CASRNQDRARRTDTQYF
V gene: TRBV19
CDR3 length: 17
J gene: TRBJ2-3

CDR3 protein: CASRSGPSRIYF
V gene: TRBV6-5
CDR3 length: 12
J gene: TRBJ1-3

CDR3 protein: CASSSLTGSIYEQYF
V gene: TRBV11-2
CDR3 length: 15
J gene: TRBJ2-7

CDR3 protein: CASSAKGSSYNEQFF
V gene: TRBV2
CDR3 length: 15
J gene: TRBJ2-1

CDR3 protein: CASSRDRRNSPLHF
V gene: TRBV5-1
CDR3 length: 14
J gene: TRBJ1-6

CDR3 protein: CASSNGLNTEAFF
V gene: TRBV6-5
CDR3 length: 13
J gene: TRBJ1-1

CDR3 protein: CASSTPGQPQHF
V gene: TRBV27
CDR3 length: 12
J gene: TRBJ1-5

CDR3 protein: CASSLSREGYTF
V gene: TRBV7-9
CDR3 length: 12
J gene: TRBJ1-2

CDR3 protein: CASTPTGIFTDTQYF
V gene: TRBV4-2
CDR3 length: 15
J gene: TRBJ2-3

CDR3 protein: CASKTGRGTEAFF
V gene: TRBV10-2
CDR3 length: 13
J gene: TRBJ1-1

CDR3 protein: CASSIDQGVNQPQHF
V gene: TRBV19
CDR3 length: 15
J gene: TRBJ1-5

CDR3 protein: CATGVLLNTEAFF
V gene: TRBV7-2
CDR3 length: 13
J gene: TRBJ1-1

CDR3 protein: CASSLPGGAGWIPEAFF
V gene: TRBV18
CDR3 length: 17
J gene: TRBJ1-1

CDR3 protein: CAWSGLDRTNEKLFF
V gene: TRBV30
CDR3 length: 15
J gene: TRBJ1-4